This is a list of T cell receptor beta chains from one sample in a study of radiation and T cells in renal cell carcinoma. Clones were sequenced by immunoSEQ multiplex PCR, and TCRdb holds only the in-frame ones, with some missing. The table has more than 65,000 clones, 80% to 90% seen once. Sequences were derived from blood, sampled from a patient whose treatment included radiotherapy and nephrectomy. These receptors originate from a woman aged 50 to 65 with renal cell carcinoma. Both conserved end residues are part of each CDR3. A D gene is named only where the DNA matches it firmly.

>TRBJ2-2|NA|TRBV18
CASSPQSIGELFF
TGTGCCAGCTCACCACAATCCATCGGGGAGCTGTTTTTT
>TRBJ2-3|NA|TRBV4-3
CASSQDWGPGSDTQYF
TGCGCCAGCAGCCAAGATTGGGGCCCGGGGTCAGATACGCAGTATTTT
>TRBJ2-3|NA|TRBV6-5
CASSYTKGWAQYF
TGTGCCAGCAGTTACACTAAAGGGTGGGCGCAGTATTTT
>TRBJ1-1|NA|TRBV6-1
CASLREGRHSEAFF
TGTGCCAGCTTACGGGAGGGGAGGCACTCTGAAGCTTTCTTT
>TRBJ2-7|TRBD2|TRBV5-8
CASSLPGTSRNEQYF
TGTGCCAGCAGCTTGCCCGGGACTAGCCGCAACGAGCAGTACTTC
>TRBJ1-2|NA|TRBV5-1
CASSLAMGTNYGYTF
TGCGCCAGCAGCTTGGCAATGGGCACAAACTATGGCTACACCTTC
>TRBJ2-5|NA|TRBV18
CASSPSEVLKTQYF
TGTGCCAGCTCACCTTCGGAGGTACTGAAGACCCAGTACTTC
>TRBJ1-1|NA|TRBV6-5
CASSYVGQGRGSEAFF
TGTGCCAGCAGTTACGTGGGCCAGGGGCGGGGGTCTGAAGCTTTCTTT
>TRBJ1-3|NA|TRBV28
CASGRTLSGNTIYF
TGTGCCAGTGGCAGGACGCTCTCTGGAAACACCATATATTTT
>TRBJ2-5|NA|TRBV7-6
CASSLASGRAGETQYF
TGTGCCAGCAGCTTAGCGTCGGGCAGGGCCGGGGAGACCCAGTACTTC
>TRBJ2-2|TRBD2|TRBV5-1
CASSWTSGGTGELFF
TGCGCCAGCAGCTGGACTAGCGGGGGCACCGGGGAGCTGTTTTTT